These T cell receptor beta chains were read from a single sample in a study of cytomegalovirus exposure and HLA in healthy donors. Profiled with immunoSEQ multiplex PCR; TCRdb holds only in-frame clones, not every one. Among 100,000 to 150,000 clones listed, about 15% were seen once. The sequencing input was PBMCs. Receptors originate from a female donor in good health and CMV-seropositive. The CDR3 runs from the conserved cysteine through the conserved F or W. A D gene is named only where the DNA matches it firmly. Expanded clones get a size class; other rows say once, few or many, or leave the size out.

d_gene	v_gene	len	j_gene	abundance	CDR3aa	CDR3nt
TRBD1	TRBV5-1	15	TRBJ2-1	few	CASSLAPEWTGKEFF	TGCGCCAGCAGCTTGGCACCTGAATGGACAGGGAAGGAATTCTTC
TRBD1	TRBV4-3	15	TRBJ1-6	few	CASSQGTGVESPLHF	TGCGCCAGCAGCCAAGGGACAGGGGTGGAATCACCCCTCCACTTT
NA	TRBV6-5	15	TRBJ1-5	NA	CASRKEGSSNQPQHF	TGTGCCAGCAGAAAAGAGGGTAGTAGCAATCAGCCCCAGCATTTT
TRBD2	TRBV30	16	TRBJ2-3	few	CAWNLLAGGSTDTQYF	TGTGCCTGGAACCTACTAGCGGGGGGGAGCACAGATACGCAGTATTTT
TRBD1	TRBV7-9	16	TRBJ2-7	NA	CASSPNTGTDYHEQYF	TGTGCCAGCAGCCCAAATACCGGGACAGACTACCACGAGCAGTACTTC
NA	TRBV6-5	15	TRBJ1-4	NA	CASSYSGGYNEKLFF	TGTGCCAGCAGTTATAGCGGAGGATATAATGAAAAACTGTTTTTT
TRBD1	TRBV20-1	11	TRBJ2-3	NA	CSPTGGDTQYF	TGCAGTCCCACAGGGGGAGATACGCAGTATTTT
TRBD1	TRBV2	13	TRBJ1-5	NA	CASSDRARQPQHF	TGTGCCAGCAGCGACAGGGCGCGTCAGCCCCAGCATTTT
NA	TRBV2	15	TRBJ2-3	NA	CASSLEQGVTDTQYF	TGTGCCAGCAGTTTGGAACAGGGTGTCACAGATACGCAGTATTTT
NA	TRBV28	11	TRBJ2-7	NA	CASSRGFLPYF	TGTGCCAGCAGCCGAGGGTTCTTACCATACTTC
NA	TRBV5-4	15	TRBJ1-1	few	CASSGQQGRWTEAFF	TGTGCCAGCAGCGGGCAACAGGGACGTTGGACTGAAGCTTTCTTT
NA	TRBV4-3	15	TRBJ1-2	few	CASSQVPGGAYGYTF	TGCGCCAGCAGCCAAGTCCCGGGGGGCGCTTATGGCTACACCTTC
NA	TRBV29-1	11	TRBJ1-1	NA	CSVDQGTEAFF	TGCAGCGTAGACCAGGGCACTGAAGCTTTCTTT
NA	TRBV6-1	13	TRBJ2-2	NA	CASRRTVPGELFF	TGTGCCAGCAGAAGGACAGTTCCCGGGGAGCTGTTTTTT
NA	TRBV21-1	12	TRBJ1-2	few	CASSKEQGGYTF	TGTGCCAGCAGCAAAGAACAGGGTGGCTACACCTTC
TRBD2	TRBV29-1	13	TRBJ2-1	few	CSVEGAGGAPFFF	TGCAGCGTTGAGGGGGCGGGGGGGGCCCCTTTTTTCTTC
TRBD1	TRBV28	14	TRBJ1-2	NA	CASSPGQAPRGYTF	TGTGCCAGCAGTCCGGGACAGGCCCCCAGGGGCTACACCTTC